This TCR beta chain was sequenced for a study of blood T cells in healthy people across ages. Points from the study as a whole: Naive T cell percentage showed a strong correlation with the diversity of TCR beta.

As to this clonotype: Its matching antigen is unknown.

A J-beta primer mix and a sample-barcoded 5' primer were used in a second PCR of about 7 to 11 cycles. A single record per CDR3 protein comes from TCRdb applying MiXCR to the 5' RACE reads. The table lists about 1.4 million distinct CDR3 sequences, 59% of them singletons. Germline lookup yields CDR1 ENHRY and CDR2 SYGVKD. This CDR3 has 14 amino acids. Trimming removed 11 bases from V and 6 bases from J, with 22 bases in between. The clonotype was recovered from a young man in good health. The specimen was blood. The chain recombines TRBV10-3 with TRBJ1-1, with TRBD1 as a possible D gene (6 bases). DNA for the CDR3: TGTGCCTCCTGGGACGGGGGCAGTGGTCCTGAAGCTTTCTTT. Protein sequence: CASWDGGSGPEAFF.